Shown below are 10 T cell receptor beta chains from a single sample sequenced in a study of tumor and adjacent non-tumor tissue in lung cancer. The template was RNA from unsorted bulk tissue. The library came from three nested PCR rounds adapted from ARM-PCR protocols. TCRdb used MiXCR to reprocess the multiplex PCR reads, holding one entry per CDR3 protein. The table has roughly 67,000 distinct CDR3 sequences, just under 60% seen once. The sample comprised lung tumor tissue. The origin of the receptors is a man in his forties or fifties with non-small cell lung cancer.

This clonotype was detected once. Just one base apart from a much larger clone, this may be a read error. V usage is TRBV5-6 and J usage is TRBJ2-1; 9 nucleotides match TRBD2. CDR3 size: 15 residues. Germline V gene data show CDR1 as SGHDT and CDR2 as YYEEEE. The CDR3, as DNA: TGTGCCAGCAGCTGGGCAGCGGGAGGAGCGGGTGAGCACTTCTTC. The encoded protein is CASSWAAGGAGEHFF.

The gene calls are TRBV20-1 and TRBJ2-7, with TRBD2 matching over 9 bases. Germline V CDR1 and CDR2: DFQATT, SNEGSKA (reference sequence). J lost 3 bases, V lost 3 bases, and 6 bases had no gene match. CDR3 length equals 14 residues. The CDR3 DNA reads as TGCAGTGCTAGTAAGACTAGCGGATTCTACGAGCAGTACTTC. Amino acid sequence: CSASKTSGFYEQYF.

A note on this clonotype: This likely comes from a read error, as the CDR3 has no conserved phenylalanine or tryptophan at its end. The genes are TRBV20-1 and TRBJ1-1, with D maybe TRBD1 (5 bases). The germline CDR1 and CDR2 sequences are DFQATT and SNEGSKA (reference sequence). The CDR3 loop spans 15 amino acids. CDR3 nucleotides: TGCAGTGTTAGAGGGGTAGCAGGGCAAATAACTGAAGCTTTCGTT. This gives the protein CSVRGVAGQITEAFV.

Details on this clonotype: Compared with germline, one end of the junction differs, possibly owing to a read error. This chain joins TRBV20-1 and TRBJ2-5; 9 positions match TRBD2. Germline V lookup: CDR1 DFQATT, CDR2 SNEGSKA (reference sequence). CDR3 size: 15 residues. This chain's CDR3 is CSANTSGGTEDTQYF. CDR3 nucleotides: TGCAGTGCCAATACCAGCGGGGGGACTGAAGATACCCAGTACTTC.

Concerning this clonotype itself: Being one base from a much bigger clone, this may be a read error. This rearrangement joins TRBV5-1 to TRBJ1-2; D gene ambiguous. V shed 0 bases and J shed 6 bases, with 18 bases lying between them. CDR3 length: 16 residues. Germline V gene lookup returns CDR1 SGHRS and CDR2 YFSETQ. The CDR3 region has the DNA TGCGCCAGCAGCTTGGGTCCAGTAACAACGGAAAATGGCTACACCTTC. Amino acid sequence: CASSLGPVTTENGYTF.

In regard to this clonotype: An end of the junction does not agree with germline; a read error may underlie this. The chain carries TRBV29-1 and TRBJ1-2, with D possibly being TRBD1 (5 bases). The germline V gene has CDR1 SQVTM and CDR2 ANQGSEA. This CDR3 is 13 amino acids long. CDR3 nucleotide sequence: TGCAGCGTGCACAGGAGGACTAACTATGGTTACACCTTC. Its protein is CSVHRRTNYGYTF. The full variable domain, with the rest looked up from reference TRBV29-1 and TRBJ1-2, is SAVISQKPSRDICQRGTSLTIQCQVDSQVTMMFWYRQQPGQSLTLIATANQGSEATYESGFVIDKFPISRPNLTFSTLTVSNMSPEDSSIYLCSVHRRTNYGYTFGSGTRLTVV.

About this clonotype: A read error may produce the germline difference seen at one junction end. The chain combines TRBV11-2 with TRBJ2-1, with 7 bases that match TRBD2. This CDR3 is built from 16 residues. Germline lookup yields CDR1 SGHAT and CDR2 FQNNGV. The CDR3 here is CASGLVSRTSGVELFF. The CDR3 nucleotides are TGTGCCAGCGGCTTAGTCAGCCGGACTAGTGGGGTTGAGCTGTTCTTC.

This clonotype was detected once. Just one base apart from a much larger clone, this may be a read error. The rearrangement joins TRBV10-2 to TRBJ2-3, with 9 nucleotides matching TRBD2. Germline V gene lookup returns CDR1 WSHSY and CDR2 SAAADI. The CDR3 spans 13 residues. The CDR3 DNA is TGCGTCGCCCGCGGGGGGGCCACAGATACGCAGTATTTT. Residues: CVARGGATDTQYF.

A remark on this clonotype: A much larger clone lies one base from this, so it may be a read error. This chain links TRBV30 with TRBJ2-7; D may match TRBD1 or TRBD2 (5 bases each). CDR3 length: 16 amino acids. The germline V and J ends were trimmed by 2 bases and 5 bases, with 22 bases remaining between them. Germline lookup yields CDR1 GTSNPN and CDR2 SVGIG (reference sequence). The CDR3 bases are TGTGCCTGGAGTCCTCTGGGACCACGGAGATCCCACGAGCAGTACTTC. This sequence encodes CAWSPLGPRRSHEQYF.

This chain connects TRBV28 to TRBJ2-1, with unresolved D. CDR3 length: 11 amino acids. Germline V lookup: CDR1 MDHEN, CDR2 SYDVKM. Trimming left V 4 bases short and J 12 bases short, with 10 bases between. The CDR3 nucleotides are TGTGCCAGCAGTTCCCCCCCTCGGCAGTTCTTC. It specifies CASSSPPRQFF. Full variable domain (rest looked up from reference TRBV28 and TRBJ2-1): DVKVTQSSRYLVKRTGEKVFLECVQDMDHENMFWYRQDPGLGLRLIYFSYDVKMKEKGDIPEGYSVSREKKERFSLILESASTNQTSMYLCASSSPPRQFFGPGTRLTVL.